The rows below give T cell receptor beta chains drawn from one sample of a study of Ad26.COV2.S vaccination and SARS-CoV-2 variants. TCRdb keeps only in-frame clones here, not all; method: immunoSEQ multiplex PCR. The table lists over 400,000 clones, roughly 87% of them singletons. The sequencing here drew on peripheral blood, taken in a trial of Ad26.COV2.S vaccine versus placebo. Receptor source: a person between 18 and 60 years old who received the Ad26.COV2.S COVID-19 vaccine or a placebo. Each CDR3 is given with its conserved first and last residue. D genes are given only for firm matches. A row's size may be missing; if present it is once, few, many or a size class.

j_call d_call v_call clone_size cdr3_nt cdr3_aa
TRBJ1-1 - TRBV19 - TGTGCCAGTAGTATTAAGAGGGGCACTGAAGCTTTCTTT CASSIKRGTEAFF
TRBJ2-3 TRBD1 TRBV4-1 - TGCGCCAGCAGCCAAGATATAGGGGGCGGACAATATTTT CASSQDIGGGQYF
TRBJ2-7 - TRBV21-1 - TGTGCCAGCAGCAAAGCGCGGGGGGGCTGGACGGCAGACTACGAGCAGTACTTC CASSKARGGWTADYEQYF
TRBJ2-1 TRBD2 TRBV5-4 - TGTGCCAGCAGCCCTCTTACTAGCGGGATCCACAATGAGCAGTTCTTC CASSPLTSGIHNEQFF
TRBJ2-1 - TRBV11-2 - TGTGCCAGCAGCCCCCCCGGCGTTTACAATGAGCAGTTCTTC CASSPPGVYNEQFF
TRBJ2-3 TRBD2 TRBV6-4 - TGTGCCAGCAGTGTTAGCGGGAACGGCCCGGATACGCAGTATTTT CASSVSGNGPDTQYF
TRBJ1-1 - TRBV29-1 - TGCAGCGTTGCGTGGCAGAACACTGAAGCTTTCTTT CSVAWQNTEAFF
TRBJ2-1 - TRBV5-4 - TGTGCCAGCAGCCGAGGACAGATGGGCTCCTACAATGAGCAGTTCTTC CASSRGQMGSYNEQFF
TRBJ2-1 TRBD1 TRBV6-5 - TGTGCCAGCACCGAAGGTAGGGCAGGGGGCAATGAGCAGTTCTTC CASTEGRAGGNEQFF
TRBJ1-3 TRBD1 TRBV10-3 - TGTGCCATCAGGGGGGACAGGGGGCGATTCCGAAACACCATATATTTT CAIRGDRGRFRNTIYF
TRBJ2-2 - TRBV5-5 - TGTGCCAGCAGACCCGGACACGTGCTCACCGGGGAGCTGTTTTTT CASRPGHVLTGELFF
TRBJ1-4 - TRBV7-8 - TGTGCCAGCACCCTAAACATCCAGGGAAAACTGTTTTTT CASTLNIQGKLFF
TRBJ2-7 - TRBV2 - TGTGCCAGCAGACTTGGGCAGGGACCCTCCTACGAGCAGTACTTC CASRLGQGPSYEQYF
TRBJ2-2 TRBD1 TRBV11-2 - TGTGCCAGCAGCTTAACCAGGGGGTTCACCGGGGAGCTGTTTTTT CASSLTRGFTGELFF
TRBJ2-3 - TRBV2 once TGTGCCAGCAGTGAAGCGAATACTGACACAGATACGCAGTATTTT CASSEANTDTDTQYF
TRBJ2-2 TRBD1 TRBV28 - TGTGCCAGCAGTACGACAGGGGCGGGGACCGGGGAGCTGTTTTTT CASSTTGAGTGELFF
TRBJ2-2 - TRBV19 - TGTGCCAGTAGTATCCAGCTTGTGGCCGGGGAGCTGTTTTTT CASSIQLVAGELFF
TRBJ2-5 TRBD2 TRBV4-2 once TGTGCCAGCAGCCAAGTCCCGGGAGCGGGGGAACAAGAGACCCAGTACTTC CASSQVPGAGEQETQYF
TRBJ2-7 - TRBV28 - TGTGCCAGCAGGCTCTCTCCGGACAGAGCCCTCTCCTACGAGCAGTACTTC CASRLSPDRALSYEQYF
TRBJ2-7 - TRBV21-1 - TGTGCCAGCAGCTCCCGACTAGCGAGGCCCTACGAGCAGTACTTC CASSSRLARPYEQYF
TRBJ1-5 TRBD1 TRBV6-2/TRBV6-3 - TGTGCCAGCAGTCCCGGGACAGGGGGAAAACAGCCCCAGCATTTT CASSPGTGGKQPQHF
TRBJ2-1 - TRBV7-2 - TGTGCCAGCAACCTTGTGTCGGGGCGATCCTACAATGAGCAGTTCTTC CASNLVSGRSYNEQFF
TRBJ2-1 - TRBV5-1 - TGCGCCAGCAGCATTGGCCAATACAATGAGCAGTTCTTC CASSIGQYNEQFF
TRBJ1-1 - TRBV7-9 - TGTGCCAGCAGCCCAGTGGGAGGGGAAGGCACTGAAGCTTTCTTT CASSPVGGEGTEAFF
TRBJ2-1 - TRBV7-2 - TGTGCCAGCAGTATACCGGGCCCCAGGGGCAATGAGCAGTTCTTC CASSIPGPRGNEQFF
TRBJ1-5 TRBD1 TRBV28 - TGTGCCAGCAGGTTGCCGGGACAGGGCAATCAGCCCCAGCATTTT CASRLPGQGNQPQHF
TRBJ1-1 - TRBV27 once TGTGCCAGCACAGGGAACACTGAAGCTTTCTTT CASTGNTEAFF
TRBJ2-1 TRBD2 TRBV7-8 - TGTGCCAGCTTAGCGGGAGGGATGAACAATGAGCAGTTCTTC CASLAGGMNNEQFF
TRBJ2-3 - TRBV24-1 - TGTGCCACCAGTGAATCTAGCGCTACAGATACGCAGTATTTT CATSESSATDTQYF
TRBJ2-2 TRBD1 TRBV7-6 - TGTGCCAGCAGCCCATCCGGGACAGGAAACACCGGGGAGCTGTTTTTT CASSPSGTGNTGELFF
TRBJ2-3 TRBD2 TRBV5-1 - TGCGCCAGCAGCTTGTGGGGGACTAGCGGTAGCACAGATACGCAGTATTTT CASSLWGTSGSTDTQYF
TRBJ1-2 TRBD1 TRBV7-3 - TGTGCCAGCAGCCCGGGACAGGAGAACTATGGCTACACCTTC CASSPGQENYGYTF
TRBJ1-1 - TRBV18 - TGTGCCAGCTCACCACAGACTACAGGACGCGGGAACACTGAAGCTTTCTTT CASSPQTTGRGNTEAFF
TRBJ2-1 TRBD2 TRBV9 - TGTGCCAGCAGCGCCGGGACTAGCGGGAGAAGGAATGAGCAGTTCTTC CASSAGTSGRRNEQFF
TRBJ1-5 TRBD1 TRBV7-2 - TGTGCCAGCAGCGCCACAGGGGGCCCTCCTAATCAGCCCCAGCATTTT CASSATGGPPNQPQHF
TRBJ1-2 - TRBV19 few TGTGCCAGTAGTAGTGGGGGAGTCAACTATGGCTACACCTTC CASSSGGVNYGYTF
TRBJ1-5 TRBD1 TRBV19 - TGTGCCAGTGAACGGAAAGGGGGCTCGGTTAGCAATCAGCCCCAGCATTTT CASERKGGSVSNQPQHF
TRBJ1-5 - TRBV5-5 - TGTGCCAGCAGCTTAGCGGTCGGGGTCCGCAATCAGCCCCAGCATTTT CASSLAVGVRNQPQHF
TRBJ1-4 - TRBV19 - TGTGCCAGTAGTATAGGGGAAAAACTGTTTTTT CASSIGEKLFF
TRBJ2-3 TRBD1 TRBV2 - TGTGCCAGCAGCGGGGGGACAGGGAGCTTTCGGGATACGCAGTATTTT CASSGGTGSFRDTQYF
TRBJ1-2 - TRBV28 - TGTGCCAGCAGCCATGTATACAGTCGATGGGGCTACACCTTC CASSHVYSRWGYTF